This TCR beta chain was captured by sequencing in a study of OX40 agonist ivuxolimab in advanced cancers. V lost 0 bases and J lost 0, with 13 bases in between. The CDR3 runs 18 residues. Germline V gene sequence: CDR1 SGHNT, CDR2 YYREEE (reference sequence). Sampling of blood occurred at baseline, cycle 4 day 1, and cycle 7 day 1. Measured with immunoSEQ multiplex PCR; TCRdb has only the in-frame clones, and not every one. The table includes 60,000 to 85,000 clones, over 75% detected once. The specimen was CD4+ or CD8+ T cells sorted from blood, collected in a trial of the OX40 agonist ivuxolimab. The source is an adult with an advanced solid tumor such as melanoma, head and neck, liver or kidney cancer. The V gene is TRBV5-4, the J gene TRBJ2-6; no clear D gene. CDR3 sequence (DNA): TGTGCCAGCAGCTTGGTAGTCCGTACTAACTCTGGGGCCAACGTCCTGACTTTC. Residues: CASSLVVRTNSGANVLTF.